Below are 23 T cell receptor beta chains sequenced from a single sample in a study of T cells after yellow fever vaccination. TCRdb reanalysed the 5' RACE reads using MiXCR and keeps one entry per CDR3 protein. The sample holds about 340,000 distinct CDR3 sequences, roughly 4.3% seen once. The sample in question was PBMCs, obtained 5 days after the yellow fever booster vaccination. These receptors all stem from a young man who received the YFV17D yellow fever vaccine.

This clonotype was seen more than once but under ten times. The genes are TRBV7-8 and TRBJ2-7; D might be TRBD1 (6 bases). Looked up from germline, CDR1 is SGHVS and CDR2 is FQNEAQ. CDR3 size: 14 residues. Trimming took 5 bases from V and 2 from J, leaving 13 bases between them. The CDR3 coding sequence is TGTGCCAGCAGCCGCACAGGGAACCCCTACGAGCAGTACGTC. Amino acid sequence: CASSRTGNPYEQYV.

This chain uses TRBV5-8 with TRBJ2-7; the D gene is possibly TRBD1 (6 bases). From germline, CDR1 is SGHTS and CDR2 YDEGEE. The V gene lost 1 base and the J gene lost 2 bases, with 25 bases spanning the gap. The length of the CDR3 is 19 residues. CDR3 nucleotide sequence: TGTGCCAGCAGCTTGTGGTGGCAGGGGATGGGCCGGGGCACCTACGAGCAGTACTTC. Amino acids: CASSLWWQGMGRGTYEQYF.

Only a few counts were recorded for this clonotype. The gene calls are TRBV7-6 and TRBJ2-3; 8 nucleotides agree with TRBD2. The CDR3 spans 16 residues. Losses at the gene ends were 3 bases for V and 0 bases for J; bases not matched to a gene: 5. Germline CDR1 reads SGHVS; CDR2 reads FNYEAQ. For the CDR3, the DNA is TGTGCCAGCAGCTTTACTAGCGGAACTAGCACAGATACGCAGTATTTT. It encodes CASSFTSGTSTDTQYF.

The sample holds many counts of this clonotype. The CDR3 here is CASSSDRFGNTEAFF. The CDR3 DNA sequence: TGTGCCAGCAGCTCCGACAGGTTTGGGAACACTGAAGCTTTCTTT. The chain couples TRBV7-9 to TRBJ1-1, with D possibly TRBD1 on 6 matching bases. V gave up 4 bases and J gave up 1 base, with 13 bases separating them. Germline CDR1 reads SEHNR; CDR2 reads FQNEAQ (reference sequence). This CDR3 has 15 residues.

This clonotype has only a few counts. The gene calls are TRBV5-1 and TRBJ2-1, with 8 bases identical to TRBD2. The V segment lost 0 bases and the J segment 9 bases; nucleotides outside the gene matches: 5. The germline CDR1 and CDR2 sequences are SGHRS and YFSETQ. The CDR3 spans 14 residues. The CDR3 nucleotides read TGCGCCAGCAGCTTGGTGGGCGGGGGGCCTGAGCAGTTCTTC. It translates to CASSLVGGGPEQFF.

This clonotype was recorded at least ten times. The chain recombines TRBV28 with TRBJ2-7, with 11 bases lining up with TRBD1. Germline assignment: CDR1 MDHEN and CDR2 SYDVKM. The trim removed 2 bases at V and 7 bases at J, leaving 7 bases unmatched. This CDR3 is built from 15 residues. CDR3 loop: CASSLRTGGKEEQYV. For the CDR3, the DNA is TGTGCCAGCAGTTTACGGACAGGGGGCAAGGAAGAGCAGTACGTC.

This clonotype was seen many times. This chain uses TRBV14 with TRBJ2-1; 8 positions agree with TRBD2. V shed 3 bases and J 7 bases; nucleotides not matched to a gene: 8. The CDR3 sequence is 15 residues long. Germline loops: CDR1 SGHDN, CDR2 FVKESK. CDR3 sequence reads: CASSQPGGLRNEQFF. The DNA of the CDR3 is TGTGCCAGCAGCCAGCCGGGGGGGCTGAGGAATGAGCAGTTCTTC.

V usage is TRBV30 and J usage is TRBJ2-3; D uncertain. Germline V gene data show CDR1 as GTSNPN and CDR2 as SVGIG (reference sequence). The CDR3 is made up of 15 amino acids. V was clipped by 5 bases and J by 1 base, with 16 bases between them. CDR3 loop: CAWGPGPSGTDTQYF. The CDR3, as DNA: TGTGCCTGGGGTCCGGGCCCCTCGGGCACAGATACGCAGTATTTT. The variable domain in full, with the rest retrieved from reference TRBV30 and TRBJ2-3, is SQTIHQWPATLVQPVGSPLSLECTVEGTSNPNLYWYRQAAGRGLQLLFYSVGIGQISSEVPQNLSASRPQDRQFILSSKKLLLSDSGFYLCAWGPGPSGTDTQYFGPGTRLTVL.

This clonotype was recorded a few times. The V and J genes are TRBV6-5 and TRBJ1-5, with TRBD1 identical over 7 bases. Per the germline V gene, CDR1 is MNHEY and CDR2 is SVGAGI. J lost 4 bases, V lost 5 bases, and 14 bases had no gene match. The CDR3 consists of 17 residues. CDR3: CASSPPPGQGGNQPQHF. The CDR3 nucleotides are TGTGCCAGCAGTCCCCCCCCTGGGCAGGGGGGGAATCAGCCCCAGCATTTT.

V gene TRBV4-2 combines with J gene TRBJ2-5, with TRBD1 as a possible D gene (5 bases). The germline V and J ends were trimmed by 0 bases and 5 bases, with 19 bases remaining between them. Looked up from germline, CDR1 is LGHNA and CDR2 is YNFKEQ. The CDR3 has 17 amino acids. The CDR3 loop reads CASSQDIWQGELETQYF. In nucleotides, the CDR3 is TGTGCCAGCAGCCAAGATATTTGGCAGGGTGAGTTGGAGACCCAGTACTTC.

The chain combines TRBV6-2 or TRBV6-3 with TRBJ2-7; tentatively, D is TRBD2 (5 bases). The CDR3 sequence is 13 residues long. Trimming shortened V by 0 bases and J by 6 bases, and 9 bases separated the two germline ends. The germline gives CDR1 MNHEY, CDR2 SVGEGT. In nucleotides, the CDR3 is TGTGCCAGCAGTTACTCGACGGGGATCGAGCAGTACTTC. Its translation is CASSYSTGIEQYF.

V is TRBV6-2 or TRBV6-3 and J is TRBJ2-7; tentative D call: TRBD1 (6 bases). Germline V gives CDR1 MNHEY, CDR2 SVGEGT. Trimming took off 4 bases at V and 6 bases at J, with 19 bases between the two ends. CDR3 size: 15 residues. The CDR3 DNA sequence: TGTGCCAGCAGTTCCGCGCCAGGGGATATTTTCGAGCAGTACGTC. Its protein product is CASSSAPGDIFEQYV.

This clonotype was detected ten times or more. CDR3 region: CATGPTGNEQFF. CDR3 DNA sequence: TGTGCCACCGGCCCCACCGGCAATGAGCAGTTCTTC. V usage is TRBV24-1 and J usage is TRBJ2-1; no firm D call. This CDR3 is built from 12 residues. CDR1 and CDR2 from the germline V gene are KGHDR and SFDVKD. Trimming shortened V by 9 bases and J by 6 bases, and 11 bases separated the two germline ends.

This chain joins TRBV28 and TRBJ1-1; D is possibly TRBD1 (5 bases). V was clipped by 0 bases and J by 0 bases, with 11 bases between them. Per the germline V gene, CDR1 is MDHEN and CDR2 is SYDVKM. This CDR3 comprises 16 residues. This CDR3 reads CASSLWGGLLNTEAFF. DNA of the CDR3: TGTGCCAGCAGTTTATGGGGGGGACTGCTGAACACTGAAGCTTTCTTT. The complete variable domain, with remaining parts taken from reference TRBV28 and TRBJ1-1, reads DVKVTQSSRYLVKRTGEKVFLECVQDMDHENMFWYRQDPGLGLRLIYFSYDVKMKEKGDIPEGYSVSREKKERFSLILESASTNQTSMYLCASSLWGGLLNTEAFFGQGTRLTVV.

The V call is TRBV20-1, the J call TRBJ2-7; 10 nucleotides align to TRBD1. Per the germline V gene, CDR1 is DFQATT and CDR2 is SNEGSKA (reference sequence). The CDR3 is 14 residues long. V was pared by 4 bases and J by 4 bases, with 7 bases of the junction left unmatched. CDR3 residues: CSANSRDRGYEQYF. As DNA, the CDR3 is TGCAGTGCTAACTCGCGGGACAGGGGTTACGAGCAGTACTTC.

This clonotype came up a few times. The chain joins TRBV29-1 to TRBJ2-3, with unresolved D. Germline CDR1 SQVTM, CDR2 ANQGSEA. The CDR3 has 14 amino acids. V dropped 4 bases and J dropped 0 bases, with 11 bases sitting between them. Written as DNA, the CDR3 is TGCAGCGTTGGAGGCGGCTCTAGCACAGATACGCAGTATTTT. Translating it yields CSVGGGSSTDTQYF.

Worth noting for this clonotype: A read error is likely, as this CDR3 ends without the conserved phenylalanine or tryptophan. It is unclear where the CDR3 begins or ends on the DNA, so no DNA is shown, and the CDR3 is as TCRdb lists it. V and J are TRBV5-5 and TRBJ1-1; TRBD1, the table's D call, was not compared with the DNA. Inclusive of both ends, the CDR3 amounts to 11 amino acids. Germline V gives CDR1 SGHKS, CDR2 YYEKEE (reference sequence). CDR3: CASSYTGFSVY.

This clonotype was observed a handful of times. The gene calls are TRBV4-3 and TRBJ2-7, with a possible D match to TRBD1 (6 bases). This CDR3 region has 19 residues. Between the trimmed V and J ends, which lost 0 bases and 5 bases, there was a span of 26 bases. Germline CDR1 is LGHNA and CDR2 is YSLEER. The CDR3 spells CASSQDPPDRVTLLDEQYV. The CDR3 nucleotides are TGCGCCAGCAGCCAAGATCCCCCGGACAGAGTTACATTGTTGGACGAGCAGTACGTC.

At least ten counts were recorded for this clonotype. The V call is TRBV18, the J call TRBJ2-3; D is unclear. Germline-derived CDR1 and CDR2 are KGHSH and LQKENI. The CDR3 length is 12 residues. V dropped 6 bases and J dropped 4 bases, with 8 bases sitting between them. CDR3: CASSPKADTQYF. The CDR3 bases are TGTGCCAGCTCCCCCAAGGCAGATACGCAGTATTTT.

This clonotype was seen a few times. V is TRBV7-3 and J is TRBJ2-3, with 8 bases fitting TRBD2. The CDR3 totals 16 residues. Per the germline V gene, CDR1 is SGHTA and CDR2 is FQGTGA. The trim removed 1 base at V and 3 bases at J, leaving 6 bases unmatched. This CDR3 is CASSLRGGGGTDTQYF. CDR3 DNA sequence: TGTGCCAGCAGCTTAAGGGGTGGCGGGGGGACAGATACGCAGTATTTT.

This clonotype has only a few counts. The V call is TRBV20-1, the J call TRBJ1-1; possible D gene TRBD1, 5 bases. V dropped 7 bases and J dropped 1 base, with 13 bases sitting between them. This CDR3 is 13 amino acids long. Germline lookup yields CDR1 DFQATT and CDR2 SNEGSKA (reference sequence). The CDR3: CSVPGLTNTEAFF. CDR3 in DNA: TGCAGTGTACCGGGACTCACGAACACTGAAGCTTTCTTT.

This clonotype was detected many times. This sequence joins TRBV6-5 and TRBJ1-1; D gene ambiguous. CDR3 length equals 14 residues. Trimming removed 0 bases from V and 4 bases from J, with 9 bases in between. Germline assignment: CDR1 MNHEY and CDR2 SVGAGI. This CDR3 is CASSYSGPRTEAFF. CDR3 coding DNA: TGTGCCAGCAGTTACTCAGGGCCCCGCACTGAAGCTTTCTTT.

This clonotype appeared many times. The V gene is TRBV6-5, the J gene TRBJ2-7; the D is unclear. V shed 1 base and J shed 7 bases, with 5 bases lying between them. The CDR3 contains 11 residues. Germline V gene data show CDR1 as MNHEY and CDR2 as SVGAGI. CDR3 bases: TGTGCCAGCAGTTACTTCGAGGAGCAGTACTTC. It specifies CASSYFEEQYF.